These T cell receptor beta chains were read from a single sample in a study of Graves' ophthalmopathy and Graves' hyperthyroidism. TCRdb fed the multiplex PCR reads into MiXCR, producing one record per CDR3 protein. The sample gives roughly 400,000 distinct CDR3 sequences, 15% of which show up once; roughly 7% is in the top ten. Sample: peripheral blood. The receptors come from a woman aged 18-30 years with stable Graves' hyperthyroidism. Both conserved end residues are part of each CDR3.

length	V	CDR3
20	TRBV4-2	CASSQGLSHGTSGIQETQYF
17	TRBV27	CASSLWFRGPRAGELFF
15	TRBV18	CASSPMRRSPGELFF
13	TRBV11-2	CASSPLSAAQQYF
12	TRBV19	CASSIVGSEQYF
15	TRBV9	CASSASSTRGTEAFF
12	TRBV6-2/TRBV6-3	CASRDPPGTQYF
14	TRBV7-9	CASSGTGAFYGYTF
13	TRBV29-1	CSVEGAQGMRQYF
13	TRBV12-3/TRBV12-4	CASRDSRAHEQYF
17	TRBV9	CASSLGGAVRGQETQYF
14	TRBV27	CASSTPGQVGVLTF
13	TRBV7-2	CASSSTAYTEAFF